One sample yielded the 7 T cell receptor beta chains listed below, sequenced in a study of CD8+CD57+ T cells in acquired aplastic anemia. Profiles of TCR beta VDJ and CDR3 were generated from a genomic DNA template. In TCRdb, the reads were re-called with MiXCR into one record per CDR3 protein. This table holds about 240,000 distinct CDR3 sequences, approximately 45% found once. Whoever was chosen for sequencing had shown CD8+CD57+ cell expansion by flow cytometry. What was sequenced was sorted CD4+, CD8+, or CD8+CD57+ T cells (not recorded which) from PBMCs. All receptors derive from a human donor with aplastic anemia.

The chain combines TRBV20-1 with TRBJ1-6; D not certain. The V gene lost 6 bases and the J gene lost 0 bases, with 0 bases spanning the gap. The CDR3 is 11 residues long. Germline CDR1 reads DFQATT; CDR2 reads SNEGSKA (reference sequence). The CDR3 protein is CSASYNSPLHF. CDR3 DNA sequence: TGCAGTGCCTCCTATAATTCACCCCTCCACTTT.

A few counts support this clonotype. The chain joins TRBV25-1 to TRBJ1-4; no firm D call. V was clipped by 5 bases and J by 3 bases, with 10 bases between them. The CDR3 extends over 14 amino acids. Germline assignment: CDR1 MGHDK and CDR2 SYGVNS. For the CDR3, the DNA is TGTGCCAGCAGTCGTGGTTTGGCTAATGAAAAACTGTTTTTT. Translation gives CASSRGLANEKLFF. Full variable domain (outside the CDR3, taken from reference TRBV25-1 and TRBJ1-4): EADIYQTPRYLVIGTGKKITLECSQTMGHDKMYWYQQDPGMELHLIHYSYGVNSTEKGDLSSESTVSRIRTEHFPLTLESARPSHTSQYLCASSRGLANEKLFFGSGTQLSVL.

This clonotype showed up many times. The CDR3 DNA sequence: TGCGCCAGCAGCCAAGACAGGGTTTACACTGAAGCTTTCTTT. Amino acids: CASSQDRVYTEAFF. This chain links TRBV4-3 with TRBJ1-1, with a weak D call TRBD1 (5 bases). The CDR3 loop spans 14 amino acids. Germline CDR1 LGHNA, CDR2 YSLEER. The V gene lost 0 bases and the J gene lost 3 bases, with 8 bases spanning the gap.

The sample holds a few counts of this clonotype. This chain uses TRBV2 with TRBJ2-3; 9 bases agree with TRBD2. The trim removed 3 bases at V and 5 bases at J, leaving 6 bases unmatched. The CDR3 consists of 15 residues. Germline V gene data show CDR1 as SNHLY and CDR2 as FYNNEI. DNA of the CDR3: TGTGCCAGCAGTGATTTGCGGGGGGGCCGAGATACGCAGTATTTT. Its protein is CASSDLRGGRDTQYF.

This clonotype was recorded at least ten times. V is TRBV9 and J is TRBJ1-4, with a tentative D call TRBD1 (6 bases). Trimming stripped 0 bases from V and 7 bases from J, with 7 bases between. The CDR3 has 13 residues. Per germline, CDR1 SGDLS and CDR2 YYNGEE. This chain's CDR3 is CASSVEGGEKLFF. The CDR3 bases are TGTGCCAGCAGCGTAGAGGGGGGTGAAAAACTGTTTTTT. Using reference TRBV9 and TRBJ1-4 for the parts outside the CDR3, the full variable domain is DSGVTQTPKHLITATGQRVTLRCSPRSGDLSVYWYQQSLDQGLQFLIQYYNGEERAKGNILERFSAQQFPDLHSELNLSSLELGDSALYFCASSVEGGEKLFFGSGTQLSVL.

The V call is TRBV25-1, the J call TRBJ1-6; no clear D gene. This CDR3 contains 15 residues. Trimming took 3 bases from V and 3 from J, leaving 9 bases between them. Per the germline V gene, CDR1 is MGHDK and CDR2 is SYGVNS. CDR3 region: CASSDPGDYNSPLHF. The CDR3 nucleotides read TGTGCCAGCAGTGACCCAGGCGACTATAATTCACCCCTCCACTTT.

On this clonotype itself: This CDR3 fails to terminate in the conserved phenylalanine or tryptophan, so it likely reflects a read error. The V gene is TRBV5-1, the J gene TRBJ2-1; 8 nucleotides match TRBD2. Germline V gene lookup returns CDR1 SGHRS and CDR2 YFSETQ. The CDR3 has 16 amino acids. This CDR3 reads CASSLRAGGSYNEQFR. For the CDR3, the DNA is TGTGCCAGCAGCTTACGCGCGGGAGGCTCCTACAATGAGCAGTTCAGA.